The 32 T cell receptor beta chains given below trace back to one sample, sequenced in a study of CD8 T cells in ankylosing spondylitis (TCRdb year 2017). Libraries were prepared through 5' RACE. The reads were generated on an Illumina HiSeq 2500. TCRdb applied fastp at Q25 and MiXCR to the public reads, then kept only in-frame beta chains. CDR3 protein duplicates are merged, each entry listing the most common genes and DNA. The table for this sample lists a few hundred thousand distinct CDR3 sequences; 18% of them were counted only once. The ten top clones hold approximately 33% of the sample. The sequenced sample was blood, either unsorted or a sorted T cell fraction (not recorded which). The receptors were gathered from a male donor with ankylosing spondylitis or in good health (not recorded which).

This clonotype was counted ten times or more. V and J are TRBV12-3 or TRBV12-4 and TRBJ2-2, with a tentative D call TRBD1 (6 bases). This CDR3 is 15 amino acids long. V was clipped by 5 bases and J by 0 bases, with 10 bases between them. CDR3 nucleotides: TGTGCCAGCAGTCCCACAGGGTCGAACACCGGGGAGCTGTTTTTT. Translated, it gives CASSPTGSNTGELFF.

Ten or more counts support this clonotype. V and J are TRBV10-3 and TRBJ2-1; the D gene is possibly TRBD2 (6 bases). The CDR3 totals 13 residues. The V end lost 3 bases, the J end lost 8 bases, and 11 bases lay between the germline ends. Germline-derived CDR1 and CDR2 are ENHRY and SYGVKD. The CDR3 region has the DNA TGTGCCATCAGTGACACCGAGCGGGATGAGCAGTTCTTC. It encodes CAISDTERDEQFF.

V gene TRBV6-1 combines with J gene TRBJ2-7; 8 nucleotides agree with TRBD2. With 6 bases clipped from V and 9 bases from J, the junction kept 7 bases outside the gene matches. The CDR3 covers 12 residues. Germline lookup yields CDR1 MNHNS and CDR2 SASEGT. This CDR3 is CASRGLALGQYF. The CDR3 coding sequence is TGTGCCAGCAGAGGACTAGCACTAGGGCAGTACTTC.

The chain couples TRBV30 to TRBJ2-1; 11 bases are a match to TRBD2. Germline lookup yields CDR1 GTSNPN and CDR2 SVGIG (reference sequence). The CDR3 extends over 14 amino acids. Trimming took 3 bases from V and 6 from J; bases not matched to a gene: 4. The CDR3 region is CAWRLAGEANEQFF. CDR3 nucleotides: TGTGCCTGGAGACTAGCGGGAGAGGCCAATGAGCAGTTCTTC.

This clonotype was counted only a few times. The chain links TRBV28 to TRBJ2-7; perhaps TRBD1 as D (6 bases). The ends were cut back, 3 bases at V and 5 bases at J, with 17 bases in the middle. The CDR3 is made up of 15 amino acids. Germline V gene data show CDR1 as MDHEN and CDR2 as SYDVKM. This chain's CDR3 is CASSLPTGLEDEQYF. CDR3 in DNA: TGTGCCAGCAGTTTGCCAACAGGGCTTGAGGACGAGCAGTACTTC.

This clonotype was seen a few times. This chain uses TRBV29-1 with TRBJ2-1; TRBD1 might be the D (7 bases). Trimming pared 3 bases from V and 9 bases from J, leaving 15 bases between. The V gene's germline CDR1 is SQVTM and CDR2 ANQGSEA. The CDR3 loop spans 13 amino acids. The CDR3: CSVEEGASIEQFF. CDR3 in DNA: TGCAGCGTTGAGGAGGGGGCTAGCATTGAGCAGTTCTTC.

J is TRBJ2-3 and V is TRBV6-2 or TRBV6-3; 9 bases fit TRBD2. V gave up 5 bases and J gave up 4 bases; unmatched junction bases: 10. This CDR3 has 16 residues. From germline, CDR1 is MNHEY and CDR2 SVGEGT. The CDR3: CASSADGTSSSDTQYF. Here the CDR3 DNA reads TGTGCCAGCAGTGCAGACGGGACTAGCAGTTCAGATACGCAGTATTTT.

Only a few counts were recorded for this clonotype. This chain joins TRBV6-4 and TRBJ2-1, with unresolved D. V dropped 0 bases and J dropped 7 bases, with 7 bases sitting between them. The germline V gene encodes CDR1 MRHNA and CDR2 SNTAGT. The CDR3 is 13 amino acids. The CDR3 sequence: CASSDSEANEQFF. CDR3 nucleotides: TGTGCCAGCAGTGACTCGGAAGCTAATGAGCAGTTCTTC.

The V call is TRBV3-1, the J call TRBJ2-2; 9 bases are shared with TRBD2. The V segment lost 3 bases and the J segment 6 bases; nucleotides outside the gene matches: 11. The CDR3 length is 17 residues. Germline CDR1 reads LGHDT; CDR2 reads YNNKEL (reference sequence). CDR3 region: CASSQRTLAGRAGELFF. The DNA for the CDR3 is TGTGCCAGCAGCCAGAGAACTCTAGCGGGAAGGGCCGGGGAGCTGTTTTTT.

This clonotype has a count of ten or more. The chain is built from TRBV29-1 and TRBJ2-7; tentatively, D is TRBD1 (5 bases). The V gene lost 2 bases and the J gene lost 3 bases, with 14 bases spanning the gap. From germline, CDR1 is SQVTM and CDR2 ANQGSEA. The CDR3 is made up of 14 amino acids. The CDR3 spells CSVEMQGPNYEQYF. The CDR3 nucleotides read TGCAGCGTTGAAATGCAGGGCCCCAACTACGAGCAGTACTTC.

The chain carries TRBV4-3 and TRBJ2-1; D ambiguous. V was cut by 0 bases and J by 0 bases, with 12 bases left in between. This CDR3 region has 17 residues. Germline CDR1 LGHNA, CDR2 YSLEER. CDR3 sequence (DNA): TGCGCCAGCAGCCAAGACTCCCTAGGCAGCTCCTACAATGAGCAGTTCTTC. Residues: CASSQDSLGSSYNEQFF.

The chain recombines TRBV20-1 with TRBJ2-5, with 12 bases identical to TRBD2. The V gene end was trimmed by 0 bases and the J gene end by 5 bases; junction bases not matched to a gene: 10. In germline, CDR1 is DFQATT, CDR2 SNEGSKA (reference sequence). This CDR3 comprises 17 residues. The CDR3 region is CSARDLLAGGPAETQYF. DNA of the CDR3: TGCAGTGCTAGAGATCTTCTAGCGGGAGGGCCAGCGGAGACCCAGTACTTC.

This clonotype was counted a few times. The junction and the germline gene differ at one end; a read error may be behind it. This sequence joins TRBV29-1 and TRBJ2-2; 9 nucleotides agree with TRBD1. The germline CDR1 and CDR2 sequences are SQVTM and ANQGSEA. The length of the CDR3 is 14 residues. CDR3: CSAETGGAPGELFF. The CDR3 nucleotides are TGCAGCGCTGAAACAGGGGGCGCTCCCGGGGAGCTGTTTTTT.

This clonotype qualifies as medium-sized (0.01 to 0.1%). The rearrangement uses TRBV4-3 and TRBJ2-7, with D maybe TRBD2 (5 bases). The germline V gene encodes CDR1 LGHNA and CDR2 YSLEER. Trimming left V 0 bases short and J 5 bases short, with 14 bases between. The CDR3 is made up of 15 amino acids. For the CDR3, the DNA is TGCGCCAGCAGCCAAGATCGGGCAAGTAGCGACGAGCAGTACTTC. Protein product: CASSQDRASSDEQYF.

There are a few counts of this clonotype. The rearrangement joins TRBV4-1 to TRBJ2-4, with D unclear. V lost 0 bases and J lost 13, with 13 bases in between. From germline, CDR1 is MGHRA and CDR2 YSYEKL. The CDR3 is 13 amino acids. The CDR3 DNA reads as TGCGCCAGCAGCCAAGAGGGTGGACCTCAGCAGTACTTC. Translated, it gives CASSQEGGPQQYF.

This clonotype has a handful of counts. The genes are TRBV20-1 and TRBJ2-1, with 10 bases identical to TRBD2. This CDR3 spans 18 amino acids. The germline gives CDR1 DFQATT, CDR2 SNEGSKA (reference sequence). Trimming removed 0 bases from V and 1 base from J; junction bases left unmatched: 9. DNA for the CDR3: TGCAGTGCTAGAGATTACGCTAGCGGGAGAGTATCCTACAATGAGCAGTTCTTC. Translated: CSARDYASGRVSYNEQFF.

This clonotype turned up a few times. The chain recombines TRBV6-5 with TRBJ1-5, with D maybe TRBD1 (6 bases). The length of the CDR3 is 15 residues. With 4 bases removed from V and 0 bases from J, the gap between germline ends came to 10 bases. The germline gives CDR1 MNHEY, CDR2 SVGAGI. CDR3 in DNA: TGTGCCAGCAGTTCCTCCAGGGGTAGCAATCAGCCCCAGCATTTT. As protein: CASSSSRGSNQPQHF.

J is TRBJ1-1 and V is TRBV29-1; D call uncertain. CDR1 SQVTM and CDR2 ANQGSEA come from the germline V gene. CDR3 size: 10 residues. V dropped 4 bases and J dropped 6 bases, with 6 bases sitting between them. CDR3 bases: TGCAGCGTTGTTCTGGCTGAAGCTTTCTTT. It yields the protein CSVVLAEAFF.

The J gene is TRBJ2-7, the V gene TRBV28; 7 nucleotides agree with TRBD1. V shed 7 bases, J shed 1 base, and the junction held 7 bases outside the gene matches. Per the germline V gene, CDR1 is MDHEN and CDR2 is SYDVKM. The CDR3 runs 14 residues. CDR3 amino acids: CASTPTGISYEQYF. The CDR3 bases are TGTGCCAGCACCCCGACAGGGATTTCCTACGAGCAGTACTTC.

This clonotype was observed a handful of times. This sequence joins TRBV6-1 and TRBJ2-7; 7 nucleotides match TRBD1. The CDR3 contains 16 residues. The germline V gene has CDR1 MNHNS and CDR2 SASEGT. V was clipped by 6 bases and J by 1 base; unmatched bases: 12. The CDR3 here is CASRTHDRVRSYEQYF. CDR3 in DNA: TGTGCCAGCAGAACCCACGACAGGGTCAGATCCTACGAGCAGTACTTC.

A note on this clonotype: A read error may produce the germline difference seen at one junction end. The rearrangement links TRBV11-2 to TRBJ1-3; no clear D. The CDR3 is 14 residues long. Germline V gene lookup returns CDR1 SGHAT and CDR2 FQNNGV. CDR3 coding DNA: TGTGCCAGCAGCATAGACGCGGATGGAAACACCATATATTTT. Encoded protein: CASSIDADGNTIYF. The full variable domain, rest sourced from reference TRBV11-2 and TRBJ1-3, is EAGVAQSPRYKIIEKRQSVAFWCNPISGHATLYWYQQILGQGPKLLIQFQNNGVVDDSQLPKDRFSAERLKGVDSTLKIQPAKLEDSAVYLCASSIDADGNTIYFGEGSWLTVV.

This clonotype was counted between two and nine times. V usage is TRBV11-1 and J usage is TRBJ2-7, with TRBD1 matching 7 bases. This CDR3 is built from 17 residues. Germline V lookup: CDR1 SGHAT, CDR2 FQDESV (reference sequence). With 5 bases clipped from V and 1 base from J, the junction kept 14 bases outside the gene matches. CDR3 DNA sequence: TGTGCCAGCAGCCCCGTTAGGGACAGTTTTCAATCCTACGAGCAGTACTTC. Protein product: CASSPVRDSFQSYEQYF.

Many counts were recorded for this clonotype. V gene TRBV11-2 combines with J gene TRBJ2-1; 9 bases line up with TRBD2. This CDR3 contains 16 residues. After removal of 4 bases from V and 6 bases from J, the junction contained 10 bases not matched to a gene. Per the germline V gene, CDR1 is SGHAT and CDR2 is FQNNGV. The CDR3 reads CASSSNSGTSFNEQFF. The CDR3 DNA sequence: TGTGCCAGCAGCTCGAACTCCGGGACTAGCTTCAATGAGCAGTTCTTC. The full variable domain, its missing parts supplied by reference TRBV11-2 and TRBJ2-1, is EAGVAQSPRYKIIEKRQSVAFWCNPISGHATLYWYQQILGQGPKLLIQFQNNGVVDDSQLPKDRFSAERLKGVDSTLKIQPAKLEDSAVYLCASSSNSGTSFNEQFFGPGTRLTVL.

This clonotype was seen a few times. The J gene is TRBJ2-1, the V gene TRBV7-9; 8 nucleotides agree with TRBD2. Germline loops: CDR1 SEHNR, CDR2 FQNEAQ (reference sequence). The CDR3 is 13 residues long. V gave up 5 bases and J gave up 8 bases; unmatched junction bases: 5. CDR3 amino acids: CASSLGLAHEQFF. The CDR3 DNA reads TGTGCCAGCAGCCTCGGACTAGCCCATGAGCAGTTCTTC.

This clonotype was counted only a few times. The J gene is TRBJ2-2, the V gene TRBV4-3; tentatively, D is TRBD1 or TRBD2 (5 bases each). Trimming cost V 4 bases and J 1 base, with 10 bases left between them. The germline V gene has CDR1 LGHNA and CDR2 YSLEER. This CDR3 has 15 amino acids. CDR3 protein: CASSPGRMNTGELFF. DNA for the CDR3: TGCGCCAGCAGCCCGGGACGGATGAACACCGGGGAGCTGTTTTTT.

This clonotype appeared many times. The V and J genes are TRBV6-5 and TRBJ1-2; D is ambiguous. CDR3 length: 13 residues. V was shortened by 6 bases and J by 0 bases, with 8 bases between the two germline ends. The germline V gene encodes CDR1 MNHEY and CDR2 SVGAGI. In DNA, the CDR3 is TGTGCCAGCAGCTATACAGCTAACTATGGCTACACCTTC. It translates to CASSYTANYGYTF.

This clonotype has a handful of counts. This chain connects TRBV25-1 to TRBJ2-7; 9 nucleotides align to TRBD1. The CDR3 sequence is 17 residues long. V lost 4 bases to trimming and J lost 2 bases; unmatched junction nucleotides: 12. Per germline, CDR1 MGHDK and CDR2 SYGVNS. CDR3 coding DNA: TGTGCCAGCAGTGGGTATTCACCGGGACAGGGCCCCTACGAGCAGTACTTC. Protein: CASSGYSPGQGPYEQYF.

This clonotype was detected a few times. The CDR3 sequence is CSVEDWTSYNEQFF. CDR3 DNA: TGCAGCGTTGAGGACTGGACCTCCTACAATGAGCAGTTCTTC. The genes are TRBV29-1 and TRBJ2-1, with D tentatively TRBD2 (5 bases). Trimming pared 3 bases from V and 0 bases from J, leaving 9 bases between. CDR3 size: 14 residues. Germline CDR1 SQVTM, CDR2 ANQGSEA.

V and J are TRBV29-1 and TRBJ2-1; D possibly corresponds to TRBD1 (6 bases). The germline gives CDR1 SQVTM, CDR2 ANQGSEA. The CDR3 has 11 residues. The V and J ends lost 7 bases and 10 bases respectively, with 14 bases between them. The CDR3 region is CSGIQGYEQFF. DNA of the CDR3: TGCAGCGGGATACAGGGTTACGAGCAGTTCTTC.

This clonotype came up a few times. This chain connects TRBV7-2 to TRBJ2-1, with a tentative D call TRBD2 (5 bases). The CDR3 is 16 amino acids. Trimming removed 1 base at V and 5 bases at J, with 15 bases between. CDR1 is SGHTA, CDR2 FQGNSA, per germline. CDR3 in DNA: TGTGCCAGCAGCTTAGAGTTGTGGGAGTTGGACAATGAGCAGTTCTTC. Its protein product is CASSLELWELDNEQFF.

The chain has TRBV9 and TRBJ2-7; D call uncertain. Germline V gives CDR1 SGDLS, CDR2 YYNGEE. V gave up 0 bases and J gave up 0 bases, with 4 bases separating them. This CDR3 spans 13 amino acids. The chain's CDR3 is CASSVENSYEQYF. DNA for the CDR3: TGTGCCAGCAGCGTAGAGAACTCCTACGAGCAGTACTTC.

This clonotype was counted between two and nine times. This chain joins TRBV29-1 and TRBJ2-7; 7 nucleotides line up with TRBD1. The CDR3 has 15 residues. J gave up 0 bases and V 0 bases, and 5 bases lay outside the gene matches. CDR1 is SQVTM and CDR2 is ANQGSEA in the germline V gene. The CDR3 DNA reads as TGCAGCGTTGAAGACCCGGGACAGAGCTCCTACGAGCAGTACTTC. This codes for CSVEDPGQSSYEQYF.